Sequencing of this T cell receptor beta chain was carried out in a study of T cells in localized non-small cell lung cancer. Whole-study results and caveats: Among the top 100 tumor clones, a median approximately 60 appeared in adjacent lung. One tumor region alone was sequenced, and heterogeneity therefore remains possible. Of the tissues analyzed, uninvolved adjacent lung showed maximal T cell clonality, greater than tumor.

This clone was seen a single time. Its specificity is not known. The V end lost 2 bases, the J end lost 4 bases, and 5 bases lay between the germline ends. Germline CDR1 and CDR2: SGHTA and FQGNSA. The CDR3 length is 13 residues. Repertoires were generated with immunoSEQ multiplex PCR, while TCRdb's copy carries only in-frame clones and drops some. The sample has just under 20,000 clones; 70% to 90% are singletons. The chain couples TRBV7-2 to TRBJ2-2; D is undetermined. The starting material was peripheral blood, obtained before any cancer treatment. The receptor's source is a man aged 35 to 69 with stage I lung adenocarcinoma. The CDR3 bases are TGTGCCAGCAGCTTACGACGCACCGGGGAGCTGTTTTTT. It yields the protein CASSLRRTGELFF.